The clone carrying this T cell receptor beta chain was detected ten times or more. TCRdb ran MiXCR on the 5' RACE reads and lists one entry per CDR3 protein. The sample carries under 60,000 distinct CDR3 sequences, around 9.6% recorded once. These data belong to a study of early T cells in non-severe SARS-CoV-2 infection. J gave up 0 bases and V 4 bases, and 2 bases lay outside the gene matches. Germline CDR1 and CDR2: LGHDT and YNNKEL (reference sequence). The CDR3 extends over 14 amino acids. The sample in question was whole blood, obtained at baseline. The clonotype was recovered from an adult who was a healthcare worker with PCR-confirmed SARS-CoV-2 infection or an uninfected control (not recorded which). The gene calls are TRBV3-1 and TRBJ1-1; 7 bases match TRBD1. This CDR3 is CASSLGQVNTEAFF. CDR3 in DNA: TGTGCCAGCAGCCTAGGACAGGTGAACACTGAAGCTTTCTTT.